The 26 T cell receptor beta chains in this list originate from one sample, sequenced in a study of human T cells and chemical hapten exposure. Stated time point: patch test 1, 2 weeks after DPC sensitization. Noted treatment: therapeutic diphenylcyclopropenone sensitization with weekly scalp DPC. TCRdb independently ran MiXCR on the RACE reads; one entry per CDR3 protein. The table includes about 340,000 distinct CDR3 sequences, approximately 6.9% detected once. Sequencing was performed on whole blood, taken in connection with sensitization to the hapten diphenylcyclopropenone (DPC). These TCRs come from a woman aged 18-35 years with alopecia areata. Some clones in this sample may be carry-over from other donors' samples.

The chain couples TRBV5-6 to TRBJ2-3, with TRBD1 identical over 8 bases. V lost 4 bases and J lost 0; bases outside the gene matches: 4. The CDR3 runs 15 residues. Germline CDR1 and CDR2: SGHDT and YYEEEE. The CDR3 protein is CASSLTGDSTDTQYF. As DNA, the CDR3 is TGTGCCAGCAGCCTGACAGGGGACAGCACAGATACGCAGTATTTT.

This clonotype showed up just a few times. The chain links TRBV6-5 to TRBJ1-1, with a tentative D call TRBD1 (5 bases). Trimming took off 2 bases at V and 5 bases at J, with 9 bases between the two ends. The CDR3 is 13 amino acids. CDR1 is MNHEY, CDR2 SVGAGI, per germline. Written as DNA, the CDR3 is TGTGCCAGCAGTTACAAGGGGTGGACTGAAGCTTTCTTT. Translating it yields CASSYKGWTEAFF.

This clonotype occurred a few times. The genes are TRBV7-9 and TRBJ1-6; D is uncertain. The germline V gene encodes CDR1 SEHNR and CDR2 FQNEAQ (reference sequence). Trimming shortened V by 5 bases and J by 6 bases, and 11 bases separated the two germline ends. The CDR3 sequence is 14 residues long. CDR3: CASSTNSPNSPLHF. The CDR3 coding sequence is TGTGCCAGCAGCACGAACAGCCCTAATTCACCCCTCCACTTT. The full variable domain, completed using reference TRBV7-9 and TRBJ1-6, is DTGVSQNPRHKITKRGQNVTFRCDPISEHNRLYWYRQTLGQGPEFLTYFQNEAQLEKSRLLSDRFSAERPKGSFSTLEIQRTEQGDSAMYLCASSTNSPNSPLHFGNGTRLTVT.

CDR3 region: CASSQEGLSGNTIYF. The CDR3 region has the DNA TGCGCCAGCAGCCAAGAAGGCTTATCTGGAAACACCATATATTTT. The chain has TRBV4-1 and TRBJ1-3, with D uncertain. V dropped 0 bases and J dropped 1 base, with 7 bases sitting between them. CDR3 size: 15 residues. CDR1 is MGHRA and CDR2 is YSYEKL in the germline V gene.

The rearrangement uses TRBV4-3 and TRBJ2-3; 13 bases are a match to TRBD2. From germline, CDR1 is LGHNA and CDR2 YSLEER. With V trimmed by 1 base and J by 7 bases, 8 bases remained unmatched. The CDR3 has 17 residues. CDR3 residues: CASSQVVGLAGLNTQYF. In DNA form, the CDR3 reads TGCGCCAGCAGCCAAGTGGTGGGACTAGCGGGGTTAAATACGCAGTATTTT.

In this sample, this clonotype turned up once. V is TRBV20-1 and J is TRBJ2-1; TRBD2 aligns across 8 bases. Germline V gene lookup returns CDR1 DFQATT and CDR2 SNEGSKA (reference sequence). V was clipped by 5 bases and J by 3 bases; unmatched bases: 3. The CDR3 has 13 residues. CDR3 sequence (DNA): TGCAGTGCTCCCGGGACTAGCTACAATGAGCAGTTCTTC. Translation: CSAPGTSYNEQFF.

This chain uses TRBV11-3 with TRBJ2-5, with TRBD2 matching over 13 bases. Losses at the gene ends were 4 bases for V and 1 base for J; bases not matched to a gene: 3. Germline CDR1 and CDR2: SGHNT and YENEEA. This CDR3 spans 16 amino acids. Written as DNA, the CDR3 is TGTGCCAGCAGCTATCGGACTAGCGGGGGCCAAGAGACCCAGTACTTC. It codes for CASSYRTSGGQETQYF.

Here the CDR3 reads CASRAGTAIQPQHF. The CDR3, as DNA: TGTGCCAGCAGGGCCGGGACAGCTATTCAGCCCCAGCATTTT. The rearrangement links TRBV12-3 or TRBV12-4 to TRBJ1-5, with 7 bases matching TRBD1. There are 14 residues in the CDR3. With V trimmed by 6 bases and J by 6 bases, 8 bases remained unmatched.

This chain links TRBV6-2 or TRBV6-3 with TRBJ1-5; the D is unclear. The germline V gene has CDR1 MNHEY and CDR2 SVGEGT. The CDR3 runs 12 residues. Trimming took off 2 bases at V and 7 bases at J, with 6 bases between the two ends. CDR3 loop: CASSYLRQPQHF. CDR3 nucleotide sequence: TGTGCCAGCAGTTACCTCAGACAGCCCCAGCATTTT.

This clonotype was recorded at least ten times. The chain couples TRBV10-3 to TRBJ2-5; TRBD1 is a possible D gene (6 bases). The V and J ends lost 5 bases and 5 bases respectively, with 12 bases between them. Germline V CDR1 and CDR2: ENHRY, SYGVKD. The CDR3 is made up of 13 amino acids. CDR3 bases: TGTGCCATCAGTACAGGGCCAGGGGAGACCCAGTACTTC. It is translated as CAISTGPGETQYF.

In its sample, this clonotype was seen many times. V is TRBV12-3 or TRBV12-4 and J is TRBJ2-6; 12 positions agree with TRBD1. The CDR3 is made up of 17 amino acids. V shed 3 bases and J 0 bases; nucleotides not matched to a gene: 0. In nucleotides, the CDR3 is TGTGCCAGCAGTTTGGGACAGGGGGCCTCTGGGGCCAACGTCCTGACTTTC. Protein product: CASSLGQGASGANVLTF.

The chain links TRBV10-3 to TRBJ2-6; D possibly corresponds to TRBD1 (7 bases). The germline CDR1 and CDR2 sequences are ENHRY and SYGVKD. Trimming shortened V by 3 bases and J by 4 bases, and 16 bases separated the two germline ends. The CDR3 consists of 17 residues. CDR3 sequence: CAISEQGGAGGANVLTF. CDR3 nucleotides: TGTGCCATCAGTGAACAAGGGGGCGCGGGAGGGGCCAACGTCCTGACTTTC.

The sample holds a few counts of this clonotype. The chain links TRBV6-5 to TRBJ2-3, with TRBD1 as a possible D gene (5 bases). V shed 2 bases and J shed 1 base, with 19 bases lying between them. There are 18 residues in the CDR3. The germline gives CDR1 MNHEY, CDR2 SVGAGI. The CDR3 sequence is CASSYRLTRKGGTDTQYF. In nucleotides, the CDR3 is TGTGCCAGCAGTTACCGGTTGACCCGGAAAGGGGGCACAGATACGCAGTATTTT.

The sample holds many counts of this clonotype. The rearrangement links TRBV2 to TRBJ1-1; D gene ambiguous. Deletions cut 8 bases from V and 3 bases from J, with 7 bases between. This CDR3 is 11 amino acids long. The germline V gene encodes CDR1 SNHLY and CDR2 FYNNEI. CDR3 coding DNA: TGTGCCAGCGGCGCTTACACTGAAGCTTTCTTT. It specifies CASGAYTEAFF. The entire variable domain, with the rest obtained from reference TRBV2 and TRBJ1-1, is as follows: EPEVTQTPSHQVTQMGQEVILRCVPISNHLYFYWYRQILGQKVEFLVSFYNNEISEKSEIFDDQFSVERPDGSNFTLKIRSTKLEDSAMYFCASGAYTEAFFGQGTRLTVV.

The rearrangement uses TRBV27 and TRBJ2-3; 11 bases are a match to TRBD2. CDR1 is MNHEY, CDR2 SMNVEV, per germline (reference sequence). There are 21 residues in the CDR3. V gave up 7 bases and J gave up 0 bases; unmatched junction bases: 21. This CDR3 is CASIWKPTSGIINSSTDTQYF. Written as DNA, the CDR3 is TGTGCCAGCATTTGGAAGCCGACTAGCGGGATAATAAACTCTAGCACAGATACGCAGTATTTT.

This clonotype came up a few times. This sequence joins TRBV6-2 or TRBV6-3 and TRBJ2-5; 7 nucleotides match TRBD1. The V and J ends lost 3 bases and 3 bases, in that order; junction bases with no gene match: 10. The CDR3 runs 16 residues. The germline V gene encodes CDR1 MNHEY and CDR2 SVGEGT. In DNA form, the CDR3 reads TGTGCCAGCAGTTATGGCGCCAACAGGGGAAAAGAGACCCAGTACTTC. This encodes CASSYGANRGKETQYF.

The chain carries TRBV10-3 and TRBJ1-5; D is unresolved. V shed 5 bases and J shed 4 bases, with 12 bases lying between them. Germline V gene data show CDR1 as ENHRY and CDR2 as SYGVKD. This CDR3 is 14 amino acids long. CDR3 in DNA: TGTGCCATCAGTCCCGACGGATTTAATCAGCCCCAGCATTTT. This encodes CAISPDGFNQPQHF.

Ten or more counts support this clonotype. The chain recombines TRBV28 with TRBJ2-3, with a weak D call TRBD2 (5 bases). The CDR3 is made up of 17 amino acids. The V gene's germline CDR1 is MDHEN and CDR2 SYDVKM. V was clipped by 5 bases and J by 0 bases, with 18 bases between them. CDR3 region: CASSPRRLPPSTDTQYF. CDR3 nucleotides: TGTGCCAGCAGTCCGCGGAGACTACCACCTAGCACAGATACGCAGTATTTT.

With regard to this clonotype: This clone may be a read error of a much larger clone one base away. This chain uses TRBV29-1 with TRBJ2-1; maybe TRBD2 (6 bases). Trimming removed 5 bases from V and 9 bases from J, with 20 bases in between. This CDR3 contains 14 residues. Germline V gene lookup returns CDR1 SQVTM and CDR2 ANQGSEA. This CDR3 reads CSVPGTALEGEQFF. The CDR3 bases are TGCAGCGTTCCAGGGACGGCTTTGGAGGGTGAGCAGTTCTTC.

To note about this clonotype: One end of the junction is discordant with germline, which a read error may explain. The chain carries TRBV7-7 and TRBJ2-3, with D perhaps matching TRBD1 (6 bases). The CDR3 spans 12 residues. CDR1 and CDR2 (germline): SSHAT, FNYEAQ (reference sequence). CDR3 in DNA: TGTGCTAGCAGCCCTGAAGGGGGTACGCAGTATTTT. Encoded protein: CASSPEGGTQYF.

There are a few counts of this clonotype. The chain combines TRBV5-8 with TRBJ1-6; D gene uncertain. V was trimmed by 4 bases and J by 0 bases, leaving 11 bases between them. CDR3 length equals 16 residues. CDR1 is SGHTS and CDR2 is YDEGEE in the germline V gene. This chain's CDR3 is CASSHSGSSYNSPLHF. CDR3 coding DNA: TGTGCCAGCAGCCACTCCGGGAGCTCCTATAATTCACCCCTCCACTTT.

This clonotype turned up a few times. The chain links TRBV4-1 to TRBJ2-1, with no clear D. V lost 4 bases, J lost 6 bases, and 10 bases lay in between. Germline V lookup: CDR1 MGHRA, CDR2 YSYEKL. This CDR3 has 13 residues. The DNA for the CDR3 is TGCGCCAGCAGCCCCCTCGGAGTCAATGAGCAGTTCTTC. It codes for CASSPLGVNEQFF.

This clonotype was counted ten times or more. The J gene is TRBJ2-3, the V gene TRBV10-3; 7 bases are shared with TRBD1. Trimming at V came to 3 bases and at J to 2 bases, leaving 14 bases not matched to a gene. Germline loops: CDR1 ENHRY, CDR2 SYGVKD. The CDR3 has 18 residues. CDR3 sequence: CAISDPAKRQGPTDTQYF. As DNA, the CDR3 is TGTGCCATCAGTGACCCCGCTAAACGACAGGGACCCACAGATACGCAGTATTTT.

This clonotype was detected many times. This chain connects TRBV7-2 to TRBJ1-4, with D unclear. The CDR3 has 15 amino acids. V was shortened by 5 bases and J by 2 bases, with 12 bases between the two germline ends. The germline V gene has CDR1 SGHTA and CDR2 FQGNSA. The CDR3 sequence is CASSTLKGTNEKLFF. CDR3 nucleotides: TGTGCCAGCAGCACACTGAAGGGTACTAATGAAAAACTGTTTTTT.

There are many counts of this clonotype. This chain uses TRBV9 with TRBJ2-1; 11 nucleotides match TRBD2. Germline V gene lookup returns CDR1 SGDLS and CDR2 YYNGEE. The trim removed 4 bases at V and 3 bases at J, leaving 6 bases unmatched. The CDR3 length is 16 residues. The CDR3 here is CASSPEGLADYNEQFF. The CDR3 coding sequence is TGTGCCAGCAGCCCGGAGGGACTAGCGGACTACAATGAGCAGTTCTTC.

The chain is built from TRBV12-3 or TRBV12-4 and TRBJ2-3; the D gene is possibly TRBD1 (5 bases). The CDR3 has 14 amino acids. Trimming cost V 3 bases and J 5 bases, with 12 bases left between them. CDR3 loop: CASSFPQGLDTQYF. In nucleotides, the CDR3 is TGTGCCAGCAGTTTCCCTCAGGGATTAGATACGCAGTATTTT.